The source of this T cell receptor (beta chain) is a study of blood T cell repertoires in COVID-19. Study-level background: Donors in the United States, Italy and Spain gave samples during acute or convalescent COVID-19. PBMCs, B-cell-depleted T cells, or T cells were the source of the cDNA or gDNA that made up the material.

Clones were sequenced by immunoSEQ multiplex PCR, and TCRdb holds only the in-frame ones, with some missing. The sample contains approximately 250,000 clones, about nine tenths of which appear only once. From germline, CDR1 is LNHDA and CDR2 SQIVND (reference sequence). The CDR3 has 14 amino acids. V shed 5 bases and J shed 0 bases, with 10 bases lying between them. As to this clone: This specimen includes other DNA sequences encoding the same CDR3.

Sequencing input: peripheral blood. The TCR was taken from a man aged 25-45 years who had recovered from COVID-19. This chain uses TRBV19 with TRBJ1-1, with D perhaps matching TRBD1 (6 bases). CDR3 DNA sequence: TGTGCCAGTAGTCTACAGGGATTGAACACTGAAGCTTTCTTT. Protein sequence: CASSLQGLNTEAFF.